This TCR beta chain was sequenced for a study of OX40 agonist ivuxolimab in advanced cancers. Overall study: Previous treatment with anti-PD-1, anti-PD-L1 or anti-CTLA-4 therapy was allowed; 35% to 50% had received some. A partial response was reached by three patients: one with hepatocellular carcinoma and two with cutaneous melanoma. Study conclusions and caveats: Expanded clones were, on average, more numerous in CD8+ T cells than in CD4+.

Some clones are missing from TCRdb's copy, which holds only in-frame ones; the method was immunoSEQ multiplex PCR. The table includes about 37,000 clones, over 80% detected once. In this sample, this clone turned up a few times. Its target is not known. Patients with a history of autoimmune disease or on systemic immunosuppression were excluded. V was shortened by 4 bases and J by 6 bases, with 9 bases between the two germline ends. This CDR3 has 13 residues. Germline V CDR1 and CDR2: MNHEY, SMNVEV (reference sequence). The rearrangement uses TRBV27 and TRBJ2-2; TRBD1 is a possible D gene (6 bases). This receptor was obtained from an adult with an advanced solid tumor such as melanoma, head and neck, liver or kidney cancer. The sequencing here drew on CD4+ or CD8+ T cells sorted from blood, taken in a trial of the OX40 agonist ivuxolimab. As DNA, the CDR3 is TGTGCCAGCAGTTGGACAGTGGCCGGGGAGCTGTTTTTT. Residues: CASSWTVAGELFF.